These 23 T cell receptor beta chains were all obtained from the same sample, sequenced in a study of identifying expanded T cells in peripheral blood. Method: immunoSEQ multiplex PCR; TCRdb's copy keeps in-frame clones and lacks some. The sample yields some 75,000 clones, roughly 90% seen once. Sequences were obtained from blood. The receptors were sampled from a person aged 18 to 75 in good health.

This clone was counted a single time. The CDR3 reads CASSLVSHEQYF. The CDR3 region has the DNA TGTGCCAGCAGCTTAGTGAGTCACGAGCAGTACTTC. The rearrangement joins TRBV11-2 to TRBJ2-7; no clear D. The V end was cut by 1 base, the J end by 5 bases, with 6 bases between. This CDR3 has 12 residues. Germline CDR1 reads SGHAT; CDR2 reads FQNNGV.

This sequence joins TRBV4-1 and TRBJ1-2; D is possibly TRBD1 (6 bases). Germline CDR1 reads MGHRA; CDR2 reads YSYEKL. The CDR3 has 14 amino acids. V dropped 1 base and J dropped 9 bases, with 15 bases sitting between them. CDR3 residues: CASSQAETGLRYTF. The CDR3 DNA reads TGCGCCAGCAGCCAAGCAGAGACAGGCCTTCGCTACACCTTC.

This clone turned up a few times. The V and J genes are TRBV29-1 and TRBJ1-2; 7 positions agree with TRBD1. There are 12 residues in the CDR3. The trim removed 6 bases at V and 8 bases at J, leaving 9 bases unmatched. Germline CDR1 reads SQVTM; CDR2 reads ANQGSEA. The CDR3 sequence: CSVPGQRTGYTF. CDR3 DNA: TGCAGCGTACCGGGACAGAGGACGGGCTACACCTTC.

V usage is TRBV19 and J usage is TRBJ2-2; D gene uncertain. CDR3 size: 12 residues. The germline CDR1 and CDR2 sequences are LNHDA and SQIVND (reference sequence). The V end was cut by 2 bases, the J end by 11 bases, with 9 bases between. The CDR3 DNA follows: TGTGCCAGTAGTATATATTTACGAGAGCTGTTTTTT. Protein sequence: CASSIYLRELFF. Drawing the rest from reference TRBV19 and TRBJ2-2, the complete variable domain is DGGITQSPKYLFRKEGQNVTLSCEQNLNHDAMYWYRQDPGQGLRLIYYSQIVNDFQKGDIAEGYSVSREKKESFPLTVTSAQKNPTAFYLCASSIYLRELFFGEGSRLTVL.

CDR3 DNA sequence: TGTGCCAGCAGCTTAGTACAGTCCTACGAGCAGTACTTC. Protein: CASSLVQSYEQYF. This sequence joins TRBV7-2 and TRBJ2-7; D is ambiguous. This CDR3 contains 13 residues. Deletions cut 1 base from V and 1 base from J, with 5 bases between. Germline CDR1 SGHTA, CDR2 FQGNSA.

The chain has TRBV5-1 and TRBJ2-5, with 12 bases fitting TRBD2. V was clipped by 3 bases and J by 4 bases; unmatched bases: 1. Germline V CDR1 and CDR2: SGHRS, YFSETQ. The CDR3 is 14 amino acids. CDR3 in DNA: TGCGCCAGCAGCTCGGGACTAGCGGGAGAGACCCAGTACTTC. Translating it yields CASSSGLAGETQYF.

This chain connects TRBV19 to TRBJ2-2; 9 bases match TRBD2. The CDR3 runs 14 residues. V was clipped by 9 bases and J by 1 base; unmatched bases: 3. Germline V gene sequence: CDR1 LNHDA, CDR2 SQIVND (reference sequence). As DNA, the CDR3 is TGTGCCAGCGGACTAGCGATGAACACCGGGGAGCTGTTTTTT. It codes for CASGLAMNTGELFF.

The rearrangement uses TRBV4-1 and TRBJ2-1; TRBD1 might be the D (6 bases). Looked up from germline, CDR1 is MGHRA and CDR2 is YSYEKL. The CDR3 runs 14 residues. The V gene lost 3 bases and the J gene lost 4 bases, with 10 bases spanning the gap. CDR3 sequence reads: CASSQGAGYNEQFF. In nucleotides, the CDR3 is TGCGCCAGCAGCCAGGGGGCAGGGTACAATGAGCAGTTCTTC.

The chain links TRBV7-2 to TRBJ2-3, with 7 bases lining up with TRBD1. Germline trimming cut 1 base from V and 11 bases from J; bases unmatched to any gene: 6. CDR1 is SGHTA and CDR2 is FQGNSA in the germline V gene. This CDR3 spans 13 amino acids. The chain's CDR3 is CASSLVVDRVQYF. The CDR3 coding sequence is TGTGCCAGCAGCTTAGTAGTCGACAGGGTGCAGTATTTT.

CDR3 DNA sequence: TGTGCCAGCAGCCCCCTAGGGGGGGCTGAGACTAACTATGGCTACACCTTC. This codes for CASSPLGGAETNYGYTF. The genes are TRBV4-2 and TRBJ1-2; the D gene is possibly TRBD1 (6 bases). Germline CDR1 is LGHNA and CDR2 is YNFKEQ. The CDR3 is 17 amino acids. V lost 4 bases to trimming and J lost 0 bases, with 18 bases between them.

The chain employs TRBV27 and TRBJ2-1, with 9 bases that match TRBD2. Per the germline V gene, CDR1 is MNHEY and CDR2 is SMNVEV (reference sequence). CDR3 length equals 15 residues. J gave up 1 base and V 6 bases, and 4 bases lay outside the gene matches. Here the CDR3 reads CASRRGGLSYNEQFF. The CDR3 coding sequence is TGTGCCAGCAGGCGGGGGGGGTTATCCTACAATGAGCAGTTCTTC.

The V gene is TRBV7-2, the J gene TRBJ1-1, with D perhaps matching TRBD1 (6 bases). The CDR3 spans 14 residues. Germline V lookup: CDR1 SGHTA, CDR2 FQGNSA. V dropped 5 bases and J dropped 4 bases, with 14 bases sitting between them. The CDR3 DNA follows: TGTGCCAGCAGCATCAGGGGAAGCGGCACTGAAGCTTTCTTT. Its protein product is CASSIRGSGTEAFF.

This clone is a singleton in its sample. The V and J genes are TRBV2 and TRBJ2-7; 8 positions agree with TRBD2. Trimming cost V 7 bases and J 6 bases; bases outside gene matches: 8. The CDR3 sequence is 13 residues long. CDR1 and CDR2 (germline): SNHLY, FYNNEI. CDR3 coding DNA: TGTGCCAGCACGAGGAGCGGGAGCAGCGAGCAGTACTTC. Amino acids: CASTRSGSSEQYF.

The table lists this clone with a count of one. The CDR3 region is CASSLEPANWGGQYF. The DNA of the CDR3 is TGTGCCAGCAGCTTAGAACCCGCGAATTGGGGAGGGCAGTACTTC. The rearrangement links TRBV11-2 to TRBJ2-7; TRBD2 might be the D (6 bases). The CDR3 loop spans 15 amino acids. V gave up 0 bases and J gave up 9 bases, with 18 bases separating them. CDR1 is SGHAT and CDR2 is FQNNGV in the germline V gene.

This chain joins TRBV25-1 and TRBJ2-1; D is unresolved. CDR3 length equals 11 residues. Germline CDR1 MGHDK, CDR2 SYGVNS. Trimming pared 4 bases from V and 6 bases from J, leaving 4 bases between. CDR3 DNA: TGTGCCAGCAGTGGGTTCAATGAGCAGTTCTTC. Translating it yields CASSGFNEQFF.

This clone was seen only once. The V and J genes are TRBV18 and TRBJ1-6; D perhaps matches TRBD1 (5 bases). Germline-derived CDR1 and CDR2 are KGHSH and LQKENI. The CDR3 is made up of 13 amino acids. The V end lost 3 bases, the J end lost 10 bases, and 10 bases lay between the germline ends. The chain's CDR3 is CASSPNGDSPLHF. The CDR3 region has the DNA TGTGCCAGCTCACCGAATGGGGACTCACCCCTCCACTTT. The whole variable domain, remainder taken from reference TRBV18 and TRBJ1-6, is NAGVMQNPRHLVRRRGQEARLRCSPMKGHSHVYWYRQLPEEGLKFMVYLQKENIIDESGMPKERFSAEFPKEGPSILRIQQVVRGDSAAYFCASSPNGDSPLHFGNGTRLTVT.

J is TRBJ2-7 and V is TRBV13; 8 positions agree with TRBD1. Trimming at V came to 2 bases and at J to 0 bases, leaving 12 bases not matched to a gene. The germline CDR1 and CDR2 sequences are PRHDT and FYEKMQ (reference sequence). The CDR3 loop spans 18 amino acids. The CDR3 spells CASSLKYAGGAPSYEQYF. Here the CDR3 DNA reads TGTGCCAGCAGCTTAAAGTATGCAGGGGGCGCCCCCTCCTACGAGCAGTACTTC.

CDR3 region: CASSLDTDYEQYF. The CDR3 bases are TGTGCCAGCAGCTTAGATACCGACTACGAGCAGTACTTC. The chain joins TRBV11-3 to TRBJ2-7; no firm D call. Per the germline V gene, CDR1 is SGHNT and CDR2 is YENEEA. This CDR3 has 13 residues. With 0 bases removed from V and 3 bases from J, the gap between germline ends came to 6 bases.

This chain connects TRBV29-1 to TRBJ2-3; D tentatively fits TRBD1 or TRBD2 (5 bases each). Per germline, CDR1 SQVTM and CDR2 ANQGSEA. Trimming took off 7 bases at V and 2 bases at J, with 16 bases between the two ends. CDR3 length: 14 amino acids. CDR3 residues: CSARNGASTDTQYF. The DNA of the CDR3 is TGCAGCGCCCGTAACGGGGCGTCCACAGATACGCAGTATTTT.

This chain connects TRBV29-1 to TRBJ2-2, with 15 nucleotides matching TRBD2. This CDR3 contains 16 residues. Germline CDR1 and CDR2: SQVTM and ANQGSEA. Trimming took 7 bases from V and 3 from J; bases not matched to a gene: 6. The CDR3 region has the DNA TGCAGCGCTAGGACTAGCGGGAGGGCCGACACCGGGGAGCTGTTTTTT. Residues: CSARTSGRADTGELFF.

The chain recombines TRBV19 with TRBJ1-5; possible D gene TRBD1, 5 bases. The CDR3 spans 16 residues. Trimming removed 0 bases at V and 3 bases at J, with 12 bases between. In germline, CDR1 is LNHDA, CDR2 SQIVND (reference sequence). Here the CDR3 reads CASSIDGTGVNQPQHF. For the CDR3, the DNA is TGTGCCAGTAGTATAGACGGTACAGGCGTCAATCAGCCCCAGCATTTT.

This chain connects TRBV7-2 to TRBJ2-5; 11 positions match TRBD2. The CDR3 loop spans 14 amino acids. J was trimmed by 4 bases and V by 5 bases; bases with no gene match: 3. Germline loops: CDR1 SGHTA, CDR2 FQGNSA. The CDR3 here is CASSAGTSGETQYF. The CDR3 DNA is TGTGCCAGCAGCGCCGGGACTAGCGGAGAGACCCAGTACTTC.

This clone was recorded a few times. V and J are TRBV7-2 and TRBJ1-5; D gene unclear. Between the trimmed V and J ends, which lost 1 base and 0 bases, there was a span of 10 bases. This CDR3 region has 16 residues. Germline CDR1 reads SGHTA; CDR2 reads FQGNSA. The CDR3 region has the DNA TGTGCCAGCAGCTTAGGTGGCTCCCCTAGCAATCAGCCCCAGCATTTT. Encoded protein: CASSLGGSPSNQPQHF.